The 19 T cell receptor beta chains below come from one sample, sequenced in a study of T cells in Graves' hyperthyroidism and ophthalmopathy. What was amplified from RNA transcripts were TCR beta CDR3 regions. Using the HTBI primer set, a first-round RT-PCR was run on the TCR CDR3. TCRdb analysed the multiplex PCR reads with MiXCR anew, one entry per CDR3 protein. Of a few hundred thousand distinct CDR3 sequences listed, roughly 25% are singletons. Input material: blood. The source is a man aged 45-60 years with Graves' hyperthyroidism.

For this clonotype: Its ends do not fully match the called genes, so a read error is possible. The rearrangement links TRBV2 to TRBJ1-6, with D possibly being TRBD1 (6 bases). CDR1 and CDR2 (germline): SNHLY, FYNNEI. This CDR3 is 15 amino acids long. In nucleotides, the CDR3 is TGTGCCAGCAATGAAAGACGGGGGGCAAATTCACCCCTCCACTTT. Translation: CASNERRGANSPLHF.

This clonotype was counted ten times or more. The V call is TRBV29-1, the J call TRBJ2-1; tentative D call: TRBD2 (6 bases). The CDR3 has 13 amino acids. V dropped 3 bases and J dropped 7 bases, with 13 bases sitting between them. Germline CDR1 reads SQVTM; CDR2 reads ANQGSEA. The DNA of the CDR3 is TGCAGCGTTGATGAACTAGCTTTAAATGAGCAGTTCTTC. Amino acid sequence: CSVDELALNEQFF.

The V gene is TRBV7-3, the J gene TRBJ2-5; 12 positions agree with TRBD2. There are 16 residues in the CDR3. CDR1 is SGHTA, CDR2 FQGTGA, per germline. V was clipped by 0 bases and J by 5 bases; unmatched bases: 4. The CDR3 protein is CASSLTFTSGRETQYF. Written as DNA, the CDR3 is TGTGCCAGCAGCTTAACGTTTACTAGCGGGAGGGAGACCCAGTACTTC.

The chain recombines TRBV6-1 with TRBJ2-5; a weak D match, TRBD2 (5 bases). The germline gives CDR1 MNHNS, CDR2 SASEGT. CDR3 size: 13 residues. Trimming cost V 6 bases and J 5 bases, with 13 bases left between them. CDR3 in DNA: TGTGCCAGCAGGGGGAGTGGAGTGGAGACCCAGTACTTC. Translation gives CASRGSGVETQYF.

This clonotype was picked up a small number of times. The CDR3 nucleotides read TGCAGTGCTAGAATGGACAGGGGTTACAATGAGCAGTTCTTC. Protein: CSARMDRGYNEQFF. This sequence joins TRBV20-1 and TRBJ2-1; 9 positions agree with TRBD1. Unmatched junction bases numbered 3, after V lost 2 bases and J lost 4 bases. Germline V gives CDR1 DFQATT, CDR2 SNEGSKA (reference sequence). The CDR3 totals 14 residues.

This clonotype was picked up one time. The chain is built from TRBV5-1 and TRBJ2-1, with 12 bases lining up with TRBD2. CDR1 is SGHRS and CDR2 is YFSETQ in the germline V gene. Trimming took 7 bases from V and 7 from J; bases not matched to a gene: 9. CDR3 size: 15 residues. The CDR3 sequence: CASWAGTSGYNEQFF. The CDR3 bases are TGCGCCAGCTGGGCCGGGACTAGCGGGTATAATGAGCAGTTCTTC.

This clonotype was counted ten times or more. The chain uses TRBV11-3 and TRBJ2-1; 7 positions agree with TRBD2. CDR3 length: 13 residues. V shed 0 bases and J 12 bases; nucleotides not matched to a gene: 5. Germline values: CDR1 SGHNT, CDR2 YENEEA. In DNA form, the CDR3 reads TGTGCCAGCAGCTTAGATGGGGGGGGAGGGCAGTTCTTC. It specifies CASSLDGGGGQFF.

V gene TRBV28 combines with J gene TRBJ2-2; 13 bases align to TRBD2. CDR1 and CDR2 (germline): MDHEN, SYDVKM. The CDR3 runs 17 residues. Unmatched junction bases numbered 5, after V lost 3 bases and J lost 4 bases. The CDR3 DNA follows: TGTGCCAGCAGTTTGTCCGGGACTAGCGGGGCCACCGGGGAGCTGTTTTTT. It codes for CASSLSGTSGATGELFF.

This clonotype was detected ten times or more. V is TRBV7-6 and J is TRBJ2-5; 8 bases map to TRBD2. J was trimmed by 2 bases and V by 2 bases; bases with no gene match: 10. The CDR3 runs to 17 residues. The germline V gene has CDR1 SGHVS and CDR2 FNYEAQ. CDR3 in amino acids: CASSLSWSGGFQETQYF. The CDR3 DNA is TGTGCCAGCAGCTTATCGTGGAGCGGGGGATTTCAAGAGACCCAGTACTTC.

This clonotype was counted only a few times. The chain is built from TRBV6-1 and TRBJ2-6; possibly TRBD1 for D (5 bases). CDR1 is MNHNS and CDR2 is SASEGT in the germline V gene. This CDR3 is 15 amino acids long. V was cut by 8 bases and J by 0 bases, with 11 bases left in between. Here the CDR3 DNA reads TGTGCCAGCGCTACAGGCAGCTCTGGGGCCAACGTCCTGACTTTC. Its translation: CASATGSSGANVLTF.

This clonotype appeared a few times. The CDR3 sequence: CAIRAGIETQYF. CDR3 coding DNA: TGTGCCATTCGGGCAGGGATCGAGACCCAGTACTTC. The J gene is TRBJ2-5, the V gene TRBV7-2; the D gene is possibly TRBD1 (5 bases). This CDR3 has 12 residues. With 10 bases removed from V and 5 bases from J, the gap between germline ends came to 14 bases. From germline, CDR1 is SGHTA and CDR2 FQGNSA.

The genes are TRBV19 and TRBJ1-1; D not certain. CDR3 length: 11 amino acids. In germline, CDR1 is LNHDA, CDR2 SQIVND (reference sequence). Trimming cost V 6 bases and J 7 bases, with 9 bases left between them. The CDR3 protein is CASRTKGEAFF. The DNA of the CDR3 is TGTGCCAGTAGGACCAAAGGTGAAGCTTTCTTT.

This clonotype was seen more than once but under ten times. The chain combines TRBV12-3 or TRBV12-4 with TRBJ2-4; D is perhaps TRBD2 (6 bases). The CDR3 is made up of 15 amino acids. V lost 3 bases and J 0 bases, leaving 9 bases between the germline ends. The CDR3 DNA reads TGTGCCAGCAGTTTCCCAGCGGGAGCCAAAAACATTCAGTACTTC. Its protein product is CASSFPAGAKNIQYF.

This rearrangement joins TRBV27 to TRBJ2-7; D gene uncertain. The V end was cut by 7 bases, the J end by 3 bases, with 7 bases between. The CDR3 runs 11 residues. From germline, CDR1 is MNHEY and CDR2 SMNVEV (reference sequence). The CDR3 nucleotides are TGTGCCAGCATGTGGGGCTACGAGCAGTACTTC. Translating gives CASMWGYEQYF.

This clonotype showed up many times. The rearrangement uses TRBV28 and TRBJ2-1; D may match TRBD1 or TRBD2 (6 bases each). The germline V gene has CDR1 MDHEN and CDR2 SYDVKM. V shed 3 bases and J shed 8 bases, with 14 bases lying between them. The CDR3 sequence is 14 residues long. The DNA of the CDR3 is TGTGCCAGCAGTTTGGGATTCGGGGGCGATGAGCAGTTCTTC. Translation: CASSLGFGGDEQFF.

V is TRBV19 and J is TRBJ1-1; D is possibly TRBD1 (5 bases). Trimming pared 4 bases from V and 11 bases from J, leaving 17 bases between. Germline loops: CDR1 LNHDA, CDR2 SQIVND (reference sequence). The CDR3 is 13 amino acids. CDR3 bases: TGTGCCAGTAGTACAGGGAACGGATTCACCGCTTTCTTT. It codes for CASSTGNGFTAFF.

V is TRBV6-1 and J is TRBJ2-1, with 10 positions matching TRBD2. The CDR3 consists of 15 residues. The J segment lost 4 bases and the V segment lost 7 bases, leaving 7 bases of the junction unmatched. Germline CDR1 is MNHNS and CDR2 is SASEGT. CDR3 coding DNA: TGTGCCAGCACCCTACTAGCGGGACAATACAATGAGCAGTTCTTC. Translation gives CASTLLAGQYNEQFF.

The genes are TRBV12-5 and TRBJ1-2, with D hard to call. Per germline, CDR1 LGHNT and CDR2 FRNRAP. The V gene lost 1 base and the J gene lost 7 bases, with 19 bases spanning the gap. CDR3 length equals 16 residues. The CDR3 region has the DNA TGTGCTAGTGGTTTGGGACGACCGGCCTCTCACTCTGGCTACACCTTC. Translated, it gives CASGLGRPASHSGYTF.

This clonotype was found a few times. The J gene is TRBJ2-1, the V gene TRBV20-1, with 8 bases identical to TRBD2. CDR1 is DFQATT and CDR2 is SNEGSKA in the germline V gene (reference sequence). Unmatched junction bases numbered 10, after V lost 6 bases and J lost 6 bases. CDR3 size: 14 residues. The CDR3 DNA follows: TGCAGTGCCACGGGGATAGCGGGAAGCAATGAGCAGTTCTTC. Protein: CSATGIAGSNEQFF.